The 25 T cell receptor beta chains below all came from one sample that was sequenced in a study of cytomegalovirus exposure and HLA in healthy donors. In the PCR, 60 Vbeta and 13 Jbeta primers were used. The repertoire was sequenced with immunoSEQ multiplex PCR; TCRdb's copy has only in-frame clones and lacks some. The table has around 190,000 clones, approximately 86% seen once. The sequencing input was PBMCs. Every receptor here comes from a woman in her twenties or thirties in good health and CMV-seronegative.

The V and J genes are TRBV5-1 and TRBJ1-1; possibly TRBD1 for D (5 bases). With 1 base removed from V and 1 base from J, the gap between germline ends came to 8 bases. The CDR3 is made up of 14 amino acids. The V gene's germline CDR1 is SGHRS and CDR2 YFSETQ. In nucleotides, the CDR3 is TGCGCCAGCAGCTTGATGCAGGGGAACACTGAAGCTTTCTTT. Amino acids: CASSLMQGNTEAFF.

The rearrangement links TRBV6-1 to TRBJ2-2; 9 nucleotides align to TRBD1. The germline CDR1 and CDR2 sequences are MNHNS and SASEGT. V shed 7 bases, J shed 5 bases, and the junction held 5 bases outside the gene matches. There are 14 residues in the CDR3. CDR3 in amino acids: CASMGQGFTGELFF. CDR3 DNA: TGTGCCAGCATGGGACAGGGATTTACCGGGGAGCTGTTTTTT.

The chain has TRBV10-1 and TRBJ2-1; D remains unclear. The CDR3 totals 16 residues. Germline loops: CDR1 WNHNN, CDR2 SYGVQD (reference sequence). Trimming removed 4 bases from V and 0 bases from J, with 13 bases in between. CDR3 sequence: CASSGVVAVSYNEQFF. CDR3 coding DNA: TGCGCCAGCAGTGGCGTAGTAGCTGTCTCCTACAATGAGCAGTTCTTC.

Here the CDR3 reads CASYSTAGVEYGYTF. The CDR3 coding sequence is TGTGCCAGCTATTCAACCGCAGGGGTGGAGTATGGCTACACCTTC. The rearrangement uses TRBV28 and TRBJ1-2, with a possible D match to TRBD1 (6 bases). Germline CDR1 is MDHEN and CDR2 is SYDVKM. Trimming shortened V by 8 bases and J by 5 bases, and 21 bases separated the two germline ends. The CDR3 sequence is 15 residues long.

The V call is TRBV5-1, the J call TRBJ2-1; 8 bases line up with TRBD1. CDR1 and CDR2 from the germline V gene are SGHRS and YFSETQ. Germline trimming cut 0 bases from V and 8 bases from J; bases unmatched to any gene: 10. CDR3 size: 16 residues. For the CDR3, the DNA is TGCGCCAGCAGCTTGGGACCAGGGGGCATGACAGATGAGCAGTTCTTC. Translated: CASSLGPGGMTDEQFF.

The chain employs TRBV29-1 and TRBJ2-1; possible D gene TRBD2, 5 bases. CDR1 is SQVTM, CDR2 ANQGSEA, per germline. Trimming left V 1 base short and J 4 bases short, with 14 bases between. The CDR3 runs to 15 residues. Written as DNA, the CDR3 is TGCAGCGTTGAAGTATCCCGGACGGGATACAATGAGCAGTTCTTC. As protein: CSVEVSRTGYNEQFF.

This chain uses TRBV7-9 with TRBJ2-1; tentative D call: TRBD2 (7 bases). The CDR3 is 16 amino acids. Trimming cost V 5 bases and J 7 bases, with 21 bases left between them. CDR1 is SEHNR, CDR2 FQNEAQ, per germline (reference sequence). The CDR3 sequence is CASSRGGLWGQNEQFF. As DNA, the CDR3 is TGTGCCAGCAGCCGAGGGGGACTATGGGGGCAAAATGAGCAGTTCTTC.

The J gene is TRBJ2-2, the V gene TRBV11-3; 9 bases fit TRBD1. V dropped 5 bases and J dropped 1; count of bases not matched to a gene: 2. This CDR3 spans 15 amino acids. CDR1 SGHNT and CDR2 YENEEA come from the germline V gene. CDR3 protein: CASSQGQGNTGELFF. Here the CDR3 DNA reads TGTGCCAGCAGCCAGGGACAGGGGAACACCGGGGAGCTGTTTTTT. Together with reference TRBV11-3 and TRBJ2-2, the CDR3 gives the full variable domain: EAGVVQSPRYKIIEKKQPVAFWCNPISGHNTLYWYLQNLGQGPELLIRYENEEAVDDSQLPKDRFSAERLKGVDSTLKIQPAELGDSAVYLCASSQGQGNTGELFFGEGSRLTVL.

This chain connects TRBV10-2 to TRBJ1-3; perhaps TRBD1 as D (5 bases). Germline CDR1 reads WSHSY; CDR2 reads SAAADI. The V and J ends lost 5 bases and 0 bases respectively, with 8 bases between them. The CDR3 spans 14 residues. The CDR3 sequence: CASSPGGSGNTIYF. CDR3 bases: TGCGCCAGCAGTCCGGGGGGCTCTGGAAACACCATATATTTT.

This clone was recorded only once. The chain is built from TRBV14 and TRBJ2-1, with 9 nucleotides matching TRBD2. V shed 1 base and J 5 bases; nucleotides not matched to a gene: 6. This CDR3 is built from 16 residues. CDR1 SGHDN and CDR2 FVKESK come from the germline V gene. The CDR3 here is CASSQVAGVYHNEQFF. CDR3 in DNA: TGTGCCAGCAGCCAAGTAGCGGGAGTTTACCACAATGAGCAGTTCTTC. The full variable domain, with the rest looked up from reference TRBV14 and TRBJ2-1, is EAGVTQFPSHSVIEKGQTVTLRCDPISGHDNLYWYRRVMGKEIKFLLHFVKESKQDESGMPNNRFLAERTGGTYSTLKVQPAELEDSGVYFCASSQVAGVYHNEQFFGPGTRLTVL.

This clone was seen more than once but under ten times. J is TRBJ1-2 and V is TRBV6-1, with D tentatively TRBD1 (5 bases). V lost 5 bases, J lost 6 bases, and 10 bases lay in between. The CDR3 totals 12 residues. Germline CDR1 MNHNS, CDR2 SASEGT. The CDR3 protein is CASSKGQHGYTF. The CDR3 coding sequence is TGTGCCAGCAGTAAAGGACAACATGGCTACACCTTC.

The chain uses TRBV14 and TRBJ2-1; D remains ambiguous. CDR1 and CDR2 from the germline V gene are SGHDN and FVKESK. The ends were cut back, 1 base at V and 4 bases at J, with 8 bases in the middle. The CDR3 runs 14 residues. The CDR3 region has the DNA TGTGCCAGCAGCCAAGTTCATCAGTACAATGAGCAGTTCTTC. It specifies CASSQVHQYNEQFF.

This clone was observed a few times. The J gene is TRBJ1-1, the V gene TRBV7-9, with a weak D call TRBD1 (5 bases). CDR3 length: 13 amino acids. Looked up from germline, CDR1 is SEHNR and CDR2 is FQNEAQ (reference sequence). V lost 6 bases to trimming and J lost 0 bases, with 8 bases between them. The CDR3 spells CASSLTVNTEAFF. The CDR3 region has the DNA TGTGCCAGCAGTCTGACAGTGAACACTGAAGCTTTCTTT.

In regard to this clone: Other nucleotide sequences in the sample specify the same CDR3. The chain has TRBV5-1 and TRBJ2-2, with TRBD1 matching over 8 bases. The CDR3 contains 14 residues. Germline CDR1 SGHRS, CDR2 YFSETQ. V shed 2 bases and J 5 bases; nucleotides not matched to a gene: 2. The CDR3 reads CASSFGQGTGELFF. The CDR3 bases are TGCGCCAGCAGCTTCGGACAGGGAACCGGGGAGCTGTTTTTT.

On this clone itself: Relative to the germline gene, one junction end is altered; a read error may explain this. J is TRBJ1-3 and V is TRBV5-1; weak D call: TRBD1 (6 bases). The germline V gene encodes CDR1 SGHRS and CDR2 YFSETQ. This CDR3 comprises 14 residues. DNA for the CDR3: TGCGCCTGCAGCGTACAGGGTGCTGGAAACACCATATATTTT. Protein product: CACSVQGAGNTIYF.

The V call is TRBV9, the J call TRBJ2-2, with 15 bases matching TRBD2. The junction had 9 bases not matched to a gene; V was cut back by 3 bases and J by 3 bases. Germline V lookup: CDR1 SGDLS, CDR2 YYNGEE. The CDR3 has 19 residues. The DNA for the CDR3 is TGTGCCAGCAGCGCGGGGACTAGCGGGGGGCCGCCTTACACCGGGGAGCTGTTTTTT. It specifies CASSAGTSGGPPYTGELFF. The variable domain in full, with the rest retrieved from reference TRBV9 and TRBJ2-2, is DSGVTQTPKHLITATGQRVTLRCSPRSGDLSVYWYQQSLDQGLQFLIQYYNGEERAKGNILERFSAQQFPDLHSELNLSSLELGDSALYFCASSAGTSGGPPYTGELFFGEGSRLTVL.

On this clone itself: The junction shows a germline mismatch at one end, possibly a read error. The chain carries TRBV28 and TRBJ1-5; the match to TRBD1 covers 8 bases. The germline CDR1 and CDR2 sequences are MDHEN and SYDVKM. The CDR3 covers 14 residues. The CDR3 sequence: CASSSVGQVSGSYF. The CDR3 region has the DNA TGTGCCAGCAGTTCAGTGGGACAGGTTTCCGGCAGTTATTTT.

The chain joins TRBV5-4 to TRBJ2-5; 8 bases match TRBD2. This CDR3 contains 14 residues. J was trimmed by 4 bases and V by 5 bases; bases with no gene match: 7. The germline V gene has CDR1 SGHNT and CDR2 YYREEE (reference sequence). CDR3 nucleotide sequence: TGTGCCAGCAGTTATAGCGGGATCAGAGAGACCCAGTACTTC. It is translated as CASSYSGIRETQYF.

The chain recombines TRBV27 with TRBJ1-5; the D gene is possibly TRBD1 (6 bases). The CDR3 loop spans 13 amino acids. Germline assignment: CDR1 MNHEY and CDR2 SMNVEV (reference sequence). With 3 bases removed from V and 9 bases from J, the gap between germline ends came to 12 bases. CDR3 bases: TGTGCCAGCAGTTTTGCAACAGGGTGGCCCCAGCATTTT. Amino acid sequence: CASSFATGWPQHF.

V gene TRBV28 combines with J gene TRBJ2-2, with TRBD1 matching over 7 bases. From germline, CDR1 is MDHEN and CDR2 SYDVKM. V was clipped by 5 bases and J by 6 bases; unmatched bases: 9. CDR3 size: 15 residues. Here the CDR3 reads CASSRQGNVAGELFF. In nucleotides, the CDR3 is TGTGCCAGCAGTCGACAGGGAAACGTGGCCGGGGAGCTGTTTTTT.

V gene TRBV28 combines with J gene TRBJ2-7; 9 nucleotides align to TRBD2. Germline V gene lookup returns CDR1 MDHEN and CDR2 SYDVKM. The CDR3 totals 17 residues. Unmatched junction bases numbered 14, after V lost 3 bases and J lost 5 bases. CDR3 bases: TGTGCCAGCAGTTTTAGCCAGGGGCGGGGGGGCTTCCACGAGCAGTACTTC. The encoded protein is CASSFSQGRGGFHEQYF.

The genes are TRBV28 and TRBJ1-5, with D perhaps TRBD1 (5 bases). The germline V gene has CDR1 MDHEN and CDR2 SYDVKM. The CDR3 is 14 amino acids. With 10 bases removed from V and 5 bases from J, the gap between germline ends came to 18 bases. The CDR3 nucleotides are TGTGCCATCTACGGGAGGGGTGGCGATCAGCCCCAGCATTTT. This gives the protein CAIYGRGGDQPQHF.

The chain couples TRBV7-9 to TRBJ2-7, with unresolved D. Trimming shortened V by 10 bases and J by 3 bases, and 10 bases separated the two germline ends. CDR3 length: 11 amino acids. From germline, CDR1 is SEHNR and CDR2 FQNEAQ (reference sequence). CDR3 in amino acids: CATREVYEQYF. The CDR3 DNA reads TGTGCCACCCGAGAGGTCTACGAGCAGTACTTC.

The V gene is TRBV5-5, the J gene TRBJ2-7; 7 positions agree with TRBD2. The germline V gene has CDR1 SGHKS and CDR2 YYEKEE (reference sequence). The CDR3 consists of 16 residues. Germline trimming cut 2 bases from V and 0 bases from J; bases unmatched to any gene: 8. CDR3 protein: CASSLGSGVSSYEQYF. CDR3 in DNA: TGTGCCAGCAGCTTAGGGAGCGGGGTGAGCTCCTACGAGCAGTACTTC.

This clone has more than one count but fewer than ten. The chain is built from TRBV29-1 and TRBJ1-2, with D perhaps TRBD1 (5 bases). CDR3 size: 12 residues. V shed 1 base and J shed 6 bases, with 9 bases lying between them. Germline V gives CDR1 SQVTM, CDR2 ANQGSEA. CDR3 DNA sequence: TGCAGCGTTGAAGGGCCCAGGGATGGCTACACCTTC. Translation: CSVEGPRDGYTF.